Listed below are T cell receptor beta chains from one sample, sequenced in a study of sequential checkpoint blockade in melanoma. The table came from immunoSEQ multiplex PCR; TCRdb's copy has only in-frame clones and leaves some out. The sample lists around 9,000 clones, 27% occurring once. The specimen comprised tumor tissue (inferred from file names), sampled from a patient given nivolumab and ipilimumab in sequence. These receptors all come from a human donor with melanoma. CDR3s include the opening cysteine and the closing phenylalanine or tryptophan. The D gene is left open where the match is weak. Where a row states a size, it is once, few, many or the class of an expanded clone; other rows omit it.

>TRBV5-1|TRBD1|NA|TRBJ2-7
CASSSVSQGADEQYF
TGCGCCAGCAGCTCGGTTTCACAGGGGGCCGACGAGCAGTACTTC
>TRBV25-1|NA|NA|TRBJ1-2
CASSKGWNGYTF
TGTGCCAGCAGTAAGGGTTGGAATGGCTACACCTTC
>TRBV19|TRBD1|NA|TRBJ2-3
CATRDRGRSTDTQYF
TGTGCCACTAGGGACAGGGGGCGGAGCACAGATACGCAGTATTTT
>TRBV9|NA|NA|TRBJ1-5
CASSGGSGGNQPQHF
TGTGCCAGCAGTGGGGGATCTGGGGGAAATCAGCCCCAGCATTTT
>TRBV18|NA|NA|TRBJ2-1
CASSRAPRQSNEQFF
TGTGCCAGCTCAAGGGCCCCACGACAGTCCAATGAGCAGTTCTTC
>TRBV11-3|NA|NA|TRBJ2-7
CASSLFPDSSYEQYF
TGTGCCAGCAGCTTATTCCCGGACAGCTCCTACGAGCAGTACTTC
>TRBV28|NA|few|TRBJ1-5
CASRSFARDISMGESNQPQHF
TGTGCCAGCAGATCTTTCGCCCGGGACATCAGTATGGGTGAAAGCAATCAGCCCCAGCATTTT
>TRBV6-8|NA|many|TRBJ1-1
CASSFGQLNTEAFF
TGTGCCAGCAGTTTTGGGCAGCTGAACACTGAAGCTTTCTTT
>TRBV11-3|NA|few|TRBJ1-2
CASTLAGLHNYGYTF
TGTGCCAGCACCCTGGCCGGACTTCATAACTATGGCTACACCTTC
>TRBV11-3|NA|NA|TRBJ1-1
CASSLGFAPAQNTEAFF
TGTGCCAGCAGCTTAGGCTTTGCGCCGGCACAAAACACTGAAGCTTTCTTT
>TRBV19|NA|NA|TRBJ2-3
CASSVPGQEDTQYF
TGTGCCAGTAGTGTGCCGGGTCAAGAGGATACGCAGTATTTT
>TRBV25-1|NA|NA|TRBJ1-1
CASSAWTDFGNTEAFF
TGTGCCAGCAGTGCTTGGACAGATTTTGGGAACACTGAAGCTTTCTTT
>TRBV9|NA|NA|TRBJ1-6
CASSPFVAPGGSPLHF
TGTGCCAGCAGCCCATTCGTGGCCCCAGGAGGTTCACCCCTCCACTTT
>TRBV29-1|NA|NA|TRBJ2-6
CSVLRNIYSGANVLTF
TGCAGCGTTCTACGGAATATCTACTCTGGGGCCAACGTCCTGACTTTC
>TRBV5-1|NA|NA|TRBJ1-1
CASSLGQGSGGTEAFF
TGCGCCAGCAGCTTGGGTCAGGGCTCAGGTGGCACTGAAGCTTTCTTT
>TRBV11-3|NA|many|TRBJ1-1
CASSPGEWSTEAFF
TGTGCCAGCAGCCCGGGGGAGTGGAGCACTGAAGCTTTCTTT
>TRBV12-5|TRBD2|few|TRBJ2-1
CASGRGTSVDEQFF
TGTGCTAGTGGGCGAGGGACTAGCGTCGATGAGCAGTTCTTC
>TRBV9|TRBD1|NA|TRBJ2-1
CASSPTGWLYNEQFF
TGTGCCAGCAGCCCGACAGGGTGGCTTTACAATGAGCAGTTCTTC
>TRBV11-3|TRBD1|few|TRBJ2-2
CASSFTGGSRANTGELFF
TGTGCCAGCAGTTTTACAGGGGGCTCAAGAGCGAACACCGGGGAGCTGTTTTTT
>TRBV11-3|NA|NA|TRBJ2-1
CASSLDHSRANTYNEQFF
TGTGCCAGCAGCTTAGATCATAGCAGGGCTAATACCTACAATGAGCAGTTCTTC
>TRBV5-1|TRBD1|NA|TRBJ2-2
CASSLGQGTNTGELFF
TGCGCCAGCAGCCTAGGACAGGGCACGAACACCGGGGAGCTGTTTTTT
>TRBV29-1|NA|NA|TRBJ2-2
CSVDGGANTGELFF
TGCAGCGTAGACGGGGGCGCGAACACCGGGGAGCTGTTTTTT